This T cell receptor beta chain derives from a study of T cell repertoires in cytomegalovirus infection. Study context: CMV infection and matching HLA type were both indicated by public TCR beta signatures. Study results and caveats: Across the ex vivo response, the dominant clonotypes were HLA-C-restricted CMV-specific TCR beta clonotypes. Identification of carriers of CMV plus the relevant HLA was performed using cumulative public TCR beta family frequency.

This clonotype was recorded at least ten times. The antigen is undetermined. TCRdb redid the calling of the reads with MiXCR, one entry per CDR3 protein. The data hold roughly 990,000 distinct CDR3 sequences, with roughly 30% observed a single time. The CDR3 runs to 14 residues. The germline V and J ends were trimmed by 6 bases and 2 bases, with 11 bases remaining between them. CDR1 and CDR2 from the germline V gene are SGHVS and FQNEAQ. The sample in question was cultured CD8+ T cells from PBMCs, obtained from culture after CMV antigen stimulation. This rearrangement joins TRBV7-8 to TRBJ2-1, with D perhaps TRBD2 (5 bases). The receptor was isolated from a human donor in good health (CMV status not recorded). Some clones in this sample may be carry-over from other donors' samples. This CDR3 is CASSPPGTYNEQFF. The DNA of the CDR3 is TGTGCCAGCAGTCCCCCGGGGACCTACAATGAGCAGTTCTTC.